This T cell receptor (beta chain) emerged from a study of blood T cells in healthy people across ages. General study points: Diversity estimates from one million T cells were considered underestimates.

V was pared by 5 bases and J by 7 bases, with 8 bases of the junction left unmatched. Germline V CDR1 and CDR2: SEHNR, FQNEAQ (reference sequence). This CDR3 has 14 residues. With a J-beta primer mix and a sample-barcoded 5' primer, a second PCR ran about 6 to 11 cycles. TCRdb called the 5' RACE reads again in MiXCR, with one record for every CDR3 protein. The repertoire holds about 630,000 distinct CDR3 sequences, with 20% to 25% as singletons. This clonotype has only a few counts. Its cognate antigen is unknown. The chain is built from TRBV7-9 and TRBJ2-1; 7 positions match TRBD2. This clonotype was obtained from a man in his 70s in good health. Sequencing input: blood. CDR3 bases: TGTGCCAGCAGCGCCACACTAGCGCAAAATGAGCAGTTCTTC. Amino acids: CASSATLAQNEQFF.